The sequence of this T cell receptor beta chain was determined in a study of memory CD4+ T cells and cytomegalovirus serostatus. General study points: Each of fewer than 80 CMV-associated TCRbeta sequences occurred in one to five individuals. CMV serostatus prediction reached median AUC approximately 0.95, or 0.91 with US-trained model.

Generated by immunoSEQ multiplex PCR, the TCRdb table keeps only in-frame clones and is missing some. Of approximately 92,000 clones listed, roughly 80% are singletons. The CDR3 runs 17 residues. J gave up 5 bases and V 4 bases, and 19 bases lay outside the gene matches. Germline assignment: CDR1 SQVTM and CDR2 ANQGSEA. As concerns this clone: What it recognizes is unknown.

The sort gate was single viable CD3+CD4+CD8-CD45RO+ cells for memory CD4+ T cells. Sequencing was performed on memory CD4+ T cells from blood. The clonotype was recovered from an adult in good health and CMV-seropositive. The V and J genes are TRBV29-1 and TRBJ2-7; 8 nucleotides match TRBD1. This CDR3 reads CSVVPFLGRGPADEQYF. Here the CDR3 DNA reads TGCAGCGTTGTTCCCTTCCTAGGCAGGGGGCCCGCGGACGAGCAGTACTTC.